This TCR beta chain was captured by sequencing in a study of cytomegalovirus exposure and HLA in healthy donors. Study context: A data release that came early held roughly 80 million unique TCRs from HLA-typed donors. Regarding the study as a whole: Altogether, 150 to 200 TCR beta chains were recorded as cytomegalovirus-associated.

Germline assignment: CDR1 SGHAT and CDR2 FQDESV (reference sequence). The CDR3 runs 14 residues. V shed 3 bases and J 8 bases; nucleotides not matched to a gene: 4. It was with 60 Vbeta and 13 Jbeta primers that the PCR ran. In the original processing: A later analysis counted approximately 88 million unique TCR beta chains, around 11 million shared. Sequencing was performed with immunoSEQ multiplex PCR; in TCRdb, only in-frame clones are kept and a portion is missing. That table is the source of V, J and clone size, and D and trimming were worked out from the DNA. The sample records 150,000 to 200,000 clones, about three quarters being singletons. About this clone itself: Its antigen remains unidentified.

Material for sequencing was PBMCs. The chain employs TRBV11-1 and TRBJ1-6, with 7 nucleotides matching TRBD1. The TCR sequence derives from a woman aged 40 to 50 in good health and CMV-seropositive. For the CDR3, the DNA is TGTGCCAGCAGCTTCTACAGGGGAGATTCACCCCTCCACTTT. Translating it yields CASSFYRGDSPLHF.